The sequence of this T cell receptor beta chain was determined in a study of T cell changes during pregnancy in multiple sclerosis. The CDR3 has 14 amino acids. From germline, CDR1 is GTSNPN and CDR2 SVGIG (reference sequence). V was clipped by 4 bases and J by 5 bases; unmatched bases: 9. Only in-frame clones appear in the TCRdb table, and some are missing; sequencing was by immunoSEQ multiplex PCR. Here the sample spans approximately 74,000 clones, over 80% being singletons. The chain uses TRBV30 and TRBJ1-2; 8 bases map to TRBD1. The sequences come from peripheral blood, collected before pregnancy. The sequence was obtained from a female donor with multiple sclerosis, enrolled in a pregnancy study. The CDR3 region has the DNA TGTGCCTGGACTTTCGGACAGGGAACTTATGGCTACACCTTC. It yields the protein CAWTFGQGTYGYTF. Variable domain in full (rest from reference TRBV30 and TRBJ1-2): SQTIHQWPATLVQPVGSPLSLECTVEGTSNPNLYWYRQAAGRGLQLLFYSVGIGQISSEVPQNLSASRPQDRQFILSSKKLLLSDSGFYLCAWTFGQGTYGYTFGSGTRLTVV.